Below are 27 T cell receptor beta chains sequenced from a single sample in a study of T cells in Graves' hyperthyroidism and ophthalmopathy. TCR beta CDR3 sequences were amplified from RNA transcripts. The TCR CDR3 was amplified in a first-round RT-PCR using the HTBI primer set. MiXCR, applied by TCRdb to the multiplex PCR reads, yields one record per CDR3 protein. The table has 550,000 to 650,000 distinct CDR3 sequences, approximately 14% seen once. The specimen was blood. The source is a woman aged 30 to 39 with Graves' hyperthyroidism that later progressed to Graves' ophthalmopathy.

This clonotype was counted ten times or more. The V gene is TRBV11-2, the J gene TRBJ2-7; 9 bases map to TRBD1. Per the germline V gene, CDR1 is SGHAT and CDR2 is FQNNGV. V shed 4 bases, J shed 3 bases, and the junction held 10 bases outside the gene matches. The CDR3 covers 16 residues. The CDR3 bases are TGTGCCAGCAGCTCCCACCGGGACAGGGCGTACTACGAGCAGTACTTC. Amino acid sequence: CASSSHRDRAYYEQYF.

CDR3 sequence (DNA): TGTGCCAGCTCACCAGGTGACGCGGCCTACAATGAGCAGTTCTTC. As protein: CASSPGDAAYNEQFF. The chain uses TRBV18 and TRBJ2-1, with D hard to call. The CDR3 is 15 amino acids. Trimming left V 2 bases short and J 2 bases short, with 10 bases between. Germline CDR1 reads KGHSH; CDR2 reads LQKENI.

In regard to this clonotype: The junction shows a germline mismatch at one end, possibly a read error. The chain employs TRBV5-1 and TRBJ2-5; D is possibly TRBD2 (5 bases). Germline V CDR1 and CDR2: SGHRS, YFSETQ. This CDR3 comprises 15 residues. CDR3 loop: CASGLVAREQETQYF. Here the CDR3 DNA reads TGCGCCAGCGGCTTGGTGGCTCGGGAACAAGAGACCCAGTACTTC.

Concerning this clonotype: Since a much larger clone is just one base distant, this may be a read error. The chain joins TRBV7-2 to TRBJ2-1; possibly TRBD2 for D (5 bases). Per germline, CDR1 SGHTA and CDR2 FQGNSA. Trimming took 5 bases from V and 6 from J, leaving 14 bases between them. There are 14 residues in the CDR3. The chain's CDR3 is CASSPLTTPNEQFF. The DNA of the CDR3 is TGTGCCAGCAGCCCCCTGACTACCCCCAATGAGCAGTTCTTC. Looking up the rest from reference TRBV7-2 and TRBJ2-1 gives the full variable domain: GAGVSQSPSNKVTEKGKDVELRCDPISGHTALYWYRQSLGQGLEFLIYFQGNSAPDKSGLPSDRFSAERTGGSVSTLTIQRTQQEDSAVYLCASSPLTTPNEQFFGPGTRLTVL.

This clonotype was seen at least ten times. The V call is TRBV27, the J call TRBJ2-1, with no clear D. The CDR3 totals 14 residues. Trimming stripped 6 bases from V and 4 bases from J, with 13 bases between. CDR1 and CDR2 from the germline V gene are MNHEY and SMNVEV (reference sequence). The CDR3 DNA is TGTGCCAGCAGCGCCATTGAACGGTACAATGAGCAGTTCTTC. This codes for CASSAIERYNEQFF.

This clonotype appeared a few times. The rearrangement links TRBV14 to TRBJ1-5; D call uncertain. CDR1 is SGHDN, CDR2 FVKESK, per germline. The germline V and J ends were trimmed by 4 bases and 9 bases, with 13 bases remaining between them. This CDR3 has 13 amino acids. CDR3 DNA: TGTGCCAGCAGCCGAGAAAACGACGGGCCCCAGCATTTT. It is translated as CASSRENDGPQHF.

This clonotype occurred many times. The CDR3 DNA follows: TGTGCCAGCAGCTTAGGACAGGGGTGGAAAAAACTGTTTTTT. Protein sequence: CASSLGQGWKKLFF. V and J are TRBV7-2 and TRBJ1-4, with 8 bases matching TRBD1. The CDR3 extends over 14 amino acids. With V trimmed by 1 base and J by 9 bases, 4 bases remained unmatched. The germline CDR1 and CDR2 sequences are SGHTA and FQGNSA. The variable domain in full, completed from reference TRBV7-2 and TRBJ1-4, reads GAGVSQSPSNKVTEKGKDVELRCDPISGHTALYWYRQSLGQGLEFLIYFQGNSAPDKSGLPSDRFSAERTGGSVSTLTIQRTQQEDSAVYLCASSLGQGWKKLFFGSGTQLSVL.

This clonotype showed up many times. The chain recombines TRBV3-1 with TRBJ2-3; D is unclear. This CDR3 is built from 14 residues. Germline V gene lookup returns CDR1 LGHDT and CDR2 YNNKEL (reference sequence). With 0 bases removed from V and 1 base from J, the gap between germline ends came to 5 bases. In DNA form, the CDR3 reads TGTGCCAGCAGCCAAGACTGGGGCACAGATACGCAGTATTTT. This encodes CASSQDWGTDTQYF.

This rearrangement joins TRBV19 to TRBJ1-1; no clear D gene. This CDR3 has 13 residues. CDR1 LNHDA and CDR2 SQIVND come from the germline V gene (reference sequence). The V end was cut by 7 bases, the J end by 5 bases, with 14 bases between. CDR3 protein: CASNVGSVTEAFF. CDR3 in DNA: TGTGCCAGTAATGTAGGGAGTGTTACTGAAGCTTTCTTT.

This clonotype was detected only a few times. The chain links TRBV4-3 to TRBJ1-5; 7 bases align to TRBD1. The CDR3 totals 15 residues. Germline CDR1 is LGHNA and CDR2 is YSLEER. J gave up 10 bases and V 1 base, and 10 bases lay outside the gene matches. The CDR3 is CASSQGQGLGSPQHF. In DNA, the CDR3 is TGCGCCAGCAGCCAAGGACAGGGTCTGGGTAGCCCCCAGCATTTT.

This rearrangement joins TRBV5-1 to TRBJ1-6; D gene uncertain. Trimming took 1 base from V and 6 from J, leaving 11 bases between them. The CDR3 totals 15 residues. Germline CDR1 SGHRS, CDR2 YFSETQ. The CDR3 spells CASSLQAMANSPLHF. The DNA for the CDR3 is TGCGCCAGCAGCTTGCAGGCTATGGCTAATTCACCCCTCCACTTT. Full variable domain (outside the CDR3, taken from reference TRBV5-1 and TRBJ1-6): KAGVTQTPRYLIKTRGQQVTLSCSPISGHRSVSWYQQTPGQGLQFLFEYFSETQRNKGNFPGRFSGRQFSNSRSEMNVSTLELGDSALYLCASSLQAMANSPLHFGNGTRLTVT.

The rearrangement links TRBV25-1 to TRBJ1-5; D is uncertain. CDR1 is MGHDK and CDR2 is SYGVNS in the germline V gene. The CDR3 has 14 residues. V was trimmed by 5 bases and J by 3 bases, leaving 11 bases between them. CDR3 loop: CASSNGPYNQPQHF. The CDR3 DNA sequence: TGTGCCAGCAGTAACGGGCCTTACAATCAGCCCCAGCATTTT.

This clonotype was recorded many times. The chain employs TRBV30 and TRBJ1-5; D not certain. V lost 5 bases to trimming and J lost 0 bases, with 8 bases between them. The CDR3 loop spans 13 amino acids. The V gene's germline CDR1 is GTSNPN and CDR2 SVGIG (reference sequence). The CDR3 is CAWADGSNQPQHF. For the CDR3, the DNA is TGTGCCTGGGCCGACGGTAGCAATCAGCCCCAGCATTTT.

This chain connects TRBV18 to TRBJ1-2; a weak D match, TRBD1 (6 bases). Germline-derived CDR1 and CDR2 are KGHSH and LQKENI. This CDR3 comprises 15 residues. V was cut by 3 bases and J by 6 bases, with 17 bases left in between. Here the CDR3 reads CASSPYRVGDNGYTF. In DNA, the CDR3 is TGTGCCAGCTCACCTTACAGGGTTGGGGACAATGGCTACACCTTC.

This clonotype was counted many times. The rearrangement uses TRBV12-3 or TRBV12-4 and TRBJ2-1, with D maybe TRBD2 (5 bases). V lost 6 bases to trimming and J lost 6 bases, with 9 bases between them. The CDR3 is made up of 12 amino acids. The CDR3 sequence is CASRGEFNEQFF. CDR3 sequence (DNA): TGTGCCAGCAGGGGAGAGTTCAATGAGCAGTTCTTC.

Many counts were recorded for this clonotype. This sequence joins TRBV18 and TRBJ2-5, with D unclear. The ends were cut back, 3 bases at V and 5 bases at J, with 16 bases in the middle. The CDR3 has 15 residues. Germline loops: CDR1 KGHSH, CDR2 LQKENI. The CDR3 sequence: CASSPSRSKSETQYF. The CDR3 DNA reads as TGTGCCAGCTCACCTTCCAGATCAAAGAGCGAGACCCAGTACTTC. The entire variable domain, with the rest obtained from reference TRBV18 and TRBJ2-5, is as follows: NAGVMQNPRHLVRRRGQEARLRCSPMKGHSHVYWYRQLPEEGLKFMVYLQKENIIDESGMPKERFSAEFPKEGPSILRIQQVVRGDSAAYFCASSPSRSKSETQYFGPGTRLLVL.

J is TRBJ2-7 and V is TRBV6-2 or TRBV6-3; D is undetermined. The CDR3 has 14 residues. Germline CDR1 is MNHEY and CDR2 is SVGEGT. V lost 5 bases and J 0 bases, leaving 11 bases between the germline ends. The CDR3 sequence: CASSPPLGSYEQYF. The CDR3 DNA reads TGTGCCAGCAGTCCCCCCCTCGGCTCCTACGAGCAGTACTTC.

This clonotype was found many times. The chain links TRBV2 to TRBJ2-2; 10 bases map to TRBD2. CDR3 size: 16 residues. J gave up 7 bases and V 6 bases, and 11 bases lay outside the gene matches. Germline-derived CDR1 and CDR2 are SNHLY and FYNNEI. Written as DNA, the CDR3 is TGTGCCAGCAGGGACCTAGCGGGAGACGGTATCGGGGAGCTGTTTTTT. Protein product: CASRDLAGDGIGELFF.

This clonotype was counted many times. The V call is TRBV6-1, the J call TRBJ1-1; a weak D match, TRBD1 (5 bases). V was clipped by 6 bases and J by 1 base, with 12 bases between them. CDR3 length: 14 residues. Germline CDR1 MNHNS, CDR2 SASEGT. The CDR3 protein is CASRPGTSNTEAFF. DNA of the CDR3: TGTGCCAGCAGACCCGGGACCTCGAACACTGAAGCTTTCTTT.

The sample holds a few counts of this clonotype. The chain employs TRBV10-3 and TRBJ2-2, with a possible D match to TRBD2 (6 bases). The CDR3 totals 16 residues. Germline loops: CDR1 ENHRY, CDR2 SYGVKD. V lost 6 bases to trimming and J lost 0 bases, with 14 bases between them. The CDR3 protein is CAIRAAEGSNTGELFF. CDR3 DNA sequence: TGTGCCATCAGAGCCGCGGAGGGCTCGAACACCGGGGAGCTGTTTTTT.

This clonotype was seen many times. V is TRBV5-6 and J is TRBJ2-5; 10 nucleotides align to TRBD1. V was clipped by 4 bases and J by 5 bases; unmatched bases: 8. This CDR3 is 15 amino acids long. Germline-derived CDR1 and CDR2 are SGHDT and YYEEEE. CDR3 residues: CASSSPTGGMETQYF. CDR3 DNA sequence: TGTGCCAGCAGCAGCCCGACAGGGGGCATGGAGACCCAGTACTTC.

At least ten counts were recorded for this clonotype. The rearrangement joins TRBV12-5 to TRBJ2-2, with D uncertain. This CDR3 comprises 12 residues. Per the germline V gene, CDR1 is LGHNT and CDR2 is FRNRAP. Trimming left V 7 bases short and J 4 bases short, with 7 bases between. The CDR3 coding sequence is TGTGCTAGTGTCCGTGGCACCGGGGAGCTGTTTTTT. Its translation is CASVRGTGELFF.

This clonotype was counted at least ten times. The rearrangement joins TRBV3-1 to TRBJ2-2, with D perhaps given as TRBD1 or TRBD2 (6 bases each). V gave up 0 bases and J gave up 6 bases, with 17 bases separating them. CDR3 length equals 17 residues. Germline loops: CDR1 LGHDT, CDR2 YNNKEL (reference sequence). The CDR3 DNA reads as TGTGCCAGCAGCCAAGATCAGGGGCGGGGAACACCCGGGGAGCTGTTTTTT. Amino acid sequence: CASSQDQGRGTPGELFF.

This clonotype was found many times. The chain joins TRBV6-2 or TRBV6-3 to TRBJ2-2; either TRBD1 or TRBD2 may supply D (6 bases each). This CDR3 has 17 amino acids. Per the germline V gene, CDR1 is MNHEY and CDR2 is SVGEGT. Trimming took off 2 bases at V and 0 bases at J, with 13 bases between the two ends. DNA of the CDR3: TGTGCCAGCAGTTACCAGGCCGGGGGCGCGAACACCGGGGAGCTGTTTTTT. It codes for CASSYQAGGANTGELFF.

The sample holds many counts of this clonotype. V gene TRBV28 combines with J gene TRBJ2-3; D is unclear. The length of the CDR3 is 14 residues. Trimming removed 6 bases at V and 3 bases at J, with 13 bases between. From germline, CDR1 is MDHEN and CDR2 SYDVKM. The CDR3 DNA reads as TGTGCCAGCAGAGCTATACACCCTACAGATACGCAGTATTTT. Its translation is CASRAIHPTDTQYF.

In its sample, this clonotype was seen many times. The V gene is TRBV7-2, the J gene TRBJ2-5, with unresolved D. The V gene lost 7 bases and the J gene lost 1 base, with 10 bases spanning the gap. This CDR3 has 13 residues. Germline lookup yields CDR1 SGHTA and CDR2 FQGNSA. The CDR3 reads CASIAPSQETQYF. The CDR3 region has the DNA TGTGCCAGCATCGCTCCTTCCCAAGAGACCCAGTACTTC.

This clonotype came up a few times. This CDR3 is CASSITRLAGDEQFF. CDR3 DNA: TGTGCCAGTAGTATTACCCGACTAGCGGGAGATGAGCAGTTCTTC. V is TRBV19 and J is TRBJ2-1; 12 bases fit TRBD2. V lost 3 bases, J lost 8 bases, and 5 bases stayed unmatched. Germline V gene sequence: CDR1 LNHDA, CDR2 SQIVND (reference sequence). The CDR3 runs to 15 residues.